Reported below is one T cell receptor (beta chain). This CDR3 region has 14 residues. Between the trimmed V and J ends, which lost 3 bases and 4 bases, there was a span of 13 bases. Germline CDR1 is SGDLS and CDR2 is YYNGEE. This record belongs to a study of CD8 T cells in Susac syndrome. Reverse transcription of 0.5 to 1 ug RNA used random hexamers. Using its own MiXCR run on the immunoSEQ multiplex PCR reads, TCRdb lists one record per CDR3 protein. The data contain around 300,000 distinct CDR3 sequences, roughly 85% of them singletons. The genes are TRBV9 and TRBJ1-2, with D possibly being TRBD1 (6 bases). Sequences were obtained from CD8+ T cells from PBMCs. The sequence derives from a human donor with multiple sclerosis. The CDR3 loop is CASSATGSAYGYTF. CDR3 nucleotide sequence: TGTGCCAGCAGCGCTACAGGGTCGGCCTATGGCTACACCTTC.